The rows below give T cell receptor beta chains drawn from one sample of a study of blood T cell repertoires in COVID-19. The protocol was immunoSEQ multiplex PCR, while the TCRdb copy is restricted to in-frame clones and leaves out a portion. The sample shows 200,000 to 250,000 clones, roughly 81% of them seen only once. Sequences were obtained from peripheral blood. These receptor sequences come from a woman between 50 and 59 years old with active or convalescent COVID-19. The CDR3 runs from the conserved cysteine through the conserved F or W. The D gene is left open where the match is weak. Size is omitted from some rows. Given values are once, few, many or a class for expanded clones.

D: NA
J: TRBJ1-6
size: NA
V: TRBV5-6
DNA: TGTGCCAGCAGCTTGTTCAAAAATTCACCCCTCCACTTT
CDR3: CASSLFKNSPLHF

D: TRBD1
J: TRBJ2-7
size: NA
V: TRBV28
DNA: TGTGCCAGCAGCACGGACAGGGGAGGATCCTACGAGCAGTACTTC
CDR3: CASSTDRGGSYEQYF

D: NA
J: TRBJ2-2
size: NA
V: TRBV5-1
DNA: TGCGCCAGCAGCTTGGGTACAGGGTACACCGGGGAGCTGTTTTTT
CDR3: CASSLGTGYTGELFF

D: NA
J: TRBJ2-1
size: NA
V: TRBV7-2
DNA: TGTGCCAGCAGCTTAGCATTGGCTGAGCAGTTCTTC
CDR3: CASSLALAEQFF

D: TRBD1
J: TRBJ1-2
size: NA
V: TRBV14
DNA: TGTGCCAGCAGCCAAGAGAGACAGGGCTACGGCTACACCTTC
CDR3: CASSQERQGYGYTF

D: NA
J: TRBJ1-2
size: NA
V: TRBV28
DNA: TGTGCCAGCAGTAACAGGGCTCATGGCTACACCTTC
CDR3: CASSNRAHGYTF

D: NA
J: TRBJ1-2
size: once
V: TRBV27
DNA: TGTGCCAGCAGTTTGGGGCAGGGGTTTACTGGCTACACCTTC
CDR3: CASSLGQGFTGYTF

D: TRBD2
J: TRBJ2-3
size: NA
V: TRBV5-1
DNA: TGCGCCAGCAACCTTATAGCGGGGCCGGGGCCCACGCAGTATTTT
CDR3: CASNLIAGPGPTQYF

D: NA
J: TRBJ1-2
size: once
V: TRBV19
DNA: TGTGCCAGTAGTATAGCCGGGAACTATGGCTACACCTTC
CDR3: CASSIAGNYGYTF

D: TRBD1
J: TRBJ2-5
size: NA
V: TRBV7-7
DNA: TGTGCCAGCAGCCCAATGACAGGGAGCAGGGAGACCCAGTACTTC
CDR3: CASSPMTGSRETQYF

D: TRBD1
J: TRBJ1-2
size: few
V: TRBV5-6
DNA: TGTGCCAGCAGCTTGGAAGTCGGGTTTGGGACAGGGAACTATGGCTACACCTTC
CDR3: CASSLEVGFGTGNYGYTF

D: NA
J: TRBJ2-1
size: NA
V: TRBV18
DNA: TGTGCCAGCTCACCATACATTGGGCGCAACAATGAGCAGTTCTTC
CDR3: CASSPYIGRNNEQFF

D: TRBD1
J: TRBJ1-2
size: NA
V: TRBV5-1
DNA: TGCGCCAGCAGTACGGGGCAGGGGGGCCTCGGCTATGGCTACACCTTC
CDR3: CASSTGQGGLGYGYTF

D: NA
J: TRBJ1-4
size: NA
V: TRBV5-1
DNA: TGCGCCAGCAGCTCCGGAGGGAGTGGTGAAAAACTGTTTTTT
CDR3: CASSSGGSGEKLFF

D: TRBD1
J: TRBJ1-1
size: NA
V: TRBV6-5
DNA: TGTGCCAGCAGTTACGCCTCAGGGGGCACTGAAGCTTTCTTT
CDR3: CASSYASGGTEAFF

D: TRBD2
J: TRBJ2-2
size: NA
V: TRBV28
DNA: TGTGCCAGTGGGACTAGCGGGGCCGGGGAGCTGTTTTTT
CDR3: CASGTSGAGELFF

D: NA
J: TRBJ1-6
size: NA
V: TRBV6-5
DNA: TGTGCCAGCAGGAGCAATTCACCCCTCCACTTT
CDR3: CASRSNSPLHF

D: NA
J: TRBJ1-3
size: NA
V: TRBV2
DNA: TGTGCCAGCAGTCCCCCCGGGGGGCGAACTGGAAACACCATATATTTT
CDR3: CASSPPGGRTGNTIYF

D: NA
J: TRBJ1-1
size: NA
V: TRBV6-5
DNA: TGTGCCAGCAGCCGCGGGGGCAGGGAGCCTGAAGCTTTCTTT
CDR3: CASSRGGREPEAFF

D: NA
J: TRBJ2-1
size: NA
V: TRBV18
DNA: TGTGCCAGCTCACCGGAGACTGAGCAGTTCTTC
CDR3: CASSPETEQFF

D: NA
J: TRBJ1-5
size: NA
V: TRBV6-4
DNA: TGTGCCAGCAGCCACTCATATAGCAATCAGCCCCAGCATTTT
CDR3: CASSHSYSNQPQHF

D: TRBD1
J: TRBJ1-2
size: NA
V: TRBV5-6
DNA: TGTGCCAGCAGCTTGGTCGAAGACAGGGGTCCGACCCTCGGTGGCTACACCTTC
CDR3: CASSLVEDRGPTLGGYTF

D: TRBD2
J: TRBJ2-1
size: once
V: TRBV5-6
DNA: TGTGCCAGCAGCCGGACTAGCGGTCCTTGGAATGAGCAGTTCTTC
CDR3: CASSRTSGPWNEQFF

D: TRBD1
J: TRBJ2-3
size: NA
V: TRBV7-3
DNA: TGTGCCAGCAGCTTAAACCCCGGACAGGGTCAAGCAGATACGCAGTATTTT
CDR3: CASSLNPGQGQADTQYF

D: NA
J: TRBJ2-5
size: NA
V: TRBV5-1
DNA: TGCGCCAGCAGCTTGGCCGGGGGTGAGACCCAGTACTTC
CDR3: CASSLAGGETQYF

D: NA
J: TRBJ2-5
size: few
V: TRBV7-9
DNA: TGTGCCAGCAGCACGGTGAGGGAGACCCAGTACTTC
CDR3: CASSTVRETQYF

D: TRBD2
J: TRBJ2-3
size: NA
V: TRBV28
DNA: TGTGCCAGCAGCTCTCCTAGCGGGAGTACTACAGATACGCAGTATTTT
CDR3: CASSSPSGSTTDTQYF

D: TRBD1
J: TRBJ1-2
size: NA
V: TRBV19
DNA: TGTGCCAGTAGTCGGACAGGAAACTATGGCTACACCTTC
CDR3: CASSRTGNYGYTF

D: TRBD2
J: TRBJ2-3
size: NA
V: TRBV3-1/TRBV3-2
DNA: TGTGCCAGCAGCCCTTTGGGCAGCGGGGGGGCCGAAGGAGATACGCAGTATTTT
CDR3: CASSPLGSGGAEGDTQYF